This T cell receptor (beta chain) was sequenced during a study of cytomegalovirus exposure and HLA in healthy donors. Overall study results and limits: Reported performance of the classifier showed diagnosis of cytomegalovirus status with high specificity and sensitivity.

Germline-derived CDR1 and CDR2 are SGHRS and YFSETQ. After removal of 6 bases from V and 6 bases from J, the junction contained 13 bases not matched to a gene. This CDR3 region has 15 residues. It was with 60 Vbeta and 13 Jbeta primers that the PCR ran. Produced via immunoSEQ multiplex PCR; TCRdb's table is partial and in-frame only. The table lists 100,000 to 150,000 clones, about four fifths of them singletons. Worth noting for this clone: Its specificity is not known.

The V and J genes are TRBV5-1 and TRBJ2-7; TRBD2 aligns across 9 bases. Sequenced: PBMCs. This TCR was sampled from a middle-aged woman in good health and CMV-seropositive. The CDR3, as DNA: TGCGCCAGCACCTTCCATAGCGGGAGCTTGTGCGAGCAGTACTTC. Its protein is CASTFHSGSLCEQYF.